This entry describes one T cell receptor (beta chain). The target antigen is unknown. The CDR3 has 14 amino acids. The V end was cut by 5 bases, the J end by 3 bases, with 14 bases between. From germline, CDR1 is SQVTM and CDR2 ANQGSEA. These data are taken from a study of TIL therapy for anti-PD-1-resistant metastatic lung cancer. At the level of the study: Median patient age was 54, ranging roughly 38-75 years. Most patients had lung adenocarcinoma; a handful of tumors were EGFR-mutant, two ALK-rearranged; half smoked currently or formerly. Tumors carried a median 1.5 non-synonymous mutations per megabase. Findings of the study overall: Treatment-naive, never-smoker and oncogene-addicted patients were overrepresented in this highly selected cohort.

Time point in this sample: pre-treatment sample, taken before nivolumab and TIL therapy. This was the immunoSEQ v3 assay. The method was immunoSEQ multiplex PCR; TCRdb's version includes in-frame clones alone and lacks a portion of them. There are some 16,000 clones in the sample; 74% occur only once, and around 35% lies in the top ten. The sequence was obtained from a person between 25 and 79 years old with non-small cell lung cancer. This chain links TRBV29-1 with TRBJ2-1; tentative D call: TRBD1 (5 bases). This specimen was blood, taken at baseline. The CDR3 sequence: CSVLSRAIYNEQFF. Written as DNA, the CDR3 is TGCAGCGTTCTATCCAGGGCGATCTACAATGAGCAGTTCTTC.